These 27 T cell receptor beta chains share one sample of origin, sequenced in a study of cytomegalovirus exposure and HLA in healthy donors. Primers: 60 Vbeta forward and 13 Jbeta reverse. Sequenced by immunoSEQ multiplex PCR; TCRdb stores in-frame clones only, minus some. The profile shows some 200,000 clones, about 80% of them singletons. The specimen sequenced was PBMCs. These receptors came from a man younger than 35 in good health and CMV-seronegative.

The chain has TRBV7-3 and TRBJ1-1, with 7 bases aligning to TRBD1. This CDR3 region has 13 residues. Germline trimming cut 5 bases from V and 5 bases from J; bases unmatched to any gene: 5. Germline values: CDR1 SGHTA, CDR2 FQGTGA. This CDR3 is CASSRQGRTEAFF. The CDR3 DNA reads TGTGCCAGCAGCCGACAGGGACGGACTGAAGCTTTCTTT.

The chain joins TRBV13 to TRBJ1-3; a possible D gene is TRBD1 (5 bases). V lost 0 bases and J lost 4, with 10 bases in between. The germline V gene has CDR1 PRHDT and CDR2 FYEKMQ (reference sequence). The CDR3 length is 15 residues. CDR3 DNA sequence: TGTGCCAGCAGCTTAGGCGGGGGTCCCGGAAACACCATATATTTT. Translated, it gives CASSLGGGPGNTIYF. Full variable domain (remainder filled in from reference TRBV13 and TRBJ1-3): AAGVIQSPRHLIKEKRETATLKCYPIPRHDTVYWYQQGPGQDPQFLISFYEKMQSDKGSIPDRFSAQQFSDYHSELNMSSLELGDSALYFCASSLGGGPGNTIYFGEGSWLTVV.

This clone has just one count. This chain joins TRBV7-3 and TRBJ1-1; D is ambiguous. The CDR3 spans 13 residues. Trimming took off 5 bases at V and 7 bases at J, with 14 bases between the two ends. Per the germline V gene, CDR1 is SGHTA and CDR2 is FQGTGA. The DNA for the CDR3 is TGTGCCAGCAGCGTCGACTCTAATTTTGAAGCTTTCTTT. Amino acid sequence: CASSVDSNFEAFF.

The V gene is TRBV6-5, the J gene TRBJ1-5, with TRBD1 matching 9 bases. This CDR3 spans 15 amino acids. CDR1 and CDR2 (germline): MNHEY, SVGAGI. V shed 5 bases, J shed 1 base, and the junction held 3 bases outside the gene matches. The CDR3 nucleotides read TGTGCCAGCAGTCAAGGGACAGGGAGCAATCAGCCCCAGCATTTT. Translation: CASSQGTGSNQPQHF.

The chain couples TRBV27 to TRBJ1-5; 7 bases align to TRBD1. The CDR3 has 16 amino acids. Germline CDR1 MNHEY, CDR2 SMNVEV (reference sequence). With V trimmed by 5 bases and J by 0 bases, 7 bases remained unmatched. The CDR3 sequence is CASSPPGQLSNQPQHF. The DNA for the CDR3 is TGTGCCAGCAGTCCTCCGGGACAGCTTAGCAATCAGCCCCAGCATTTT.

The chain combines TRBV5-1 with TRBJ2-5; 8 nucleotides line up with TRBD1. Germline assignment: CDR1 SGHRS and CDR2 YFSETQ. The CDR3 sequence is 15 residues long. V lost 0 bases and J lost 3; bases outside the gene matches: 4. DNA of the CDR3: TGCGCCAGCAGCTTGGGGGTGACAGGGGAAGAGACCCAGTACTTC. Its protein product is CASSLGVTGEETQYF.

This rearrangement joins TRBV6-6 to TRBJ1-5, with D possibly matching TRBD1 (6 bases). Germline V gene lookup returns CDR1 MNHNY and CDR2 SVGAGI (reference sequence). This CDR3 has 13 amino acids. Between the trimmed V and J ends, which lost 5 bases and 11 bases, there was a span of 16 bases. Here the CDR3 reads CASSPPGHRSQHF. In nucleotides, the CDR3 is TGTGCCAGCAGTCCGCCGGGACACCGTTCCCAGCATTTT.

This clone was seen a few times. V gene TRBV4-3 combines with J gene TRBJ2-1; a possible D gene is TRBD2 (5 bases). V lost 0 bases to trimming and J lost 8 bases, with 8 bases between them. The germline V gene has CDR1 LGHNA and CDR2 YSLEER. The CDR3 runs 13 residues. The CDR3 nucleotides are TGCGCCAGCAGCCAAGATACGGAGGATGAGCAGTTCTTC. Translating it yields CASSQDTEDEQFF.

V usage is TRBV7-9 and J usage is TRBJ2-1; D possibly corresponds to TRBD2 (7 bases). The CDR3 is 13 amino acids. Trimming took off 11 bases at V and 7 bases at J, with 18 bases between the two ends. Germline assignment: CDR1 SEHNR and CDR2 FQNEAQ (reference sequence). CDR3 nucleotides: TGTGCCTTTGGGGGGGGGCACTCGAATGAGCAGTTCTTC. Translated: CAFGGGHSNEQFF.

The chain has TRBV19 and TRBJ1-3; no clear D. From germline, CDR1 is LNHDA and CDR2 SQIVND (reference sequence). The CDR3 totals 16 residues. V lost 0 bases and J 0 bases, leaving 9 bases between the germline ends. In nucleotides, the CDR3 is TGTGCCAGTAGTATAGATCGTGACTCCTCTGGAAACACCATATATTTT. Amino acid sequence: CASSIDRDSSGNTIYF.

The V and J genes are TRBV29-1 and TRBJ2-7, with TRBD1 as a possible D gene (6 bases). CDR1 SQVTM and CDR2 ANQGSEA come from the germline V gene. Trimming shortened V by 0 bases and J by 3 bases, and 12 bases separated the two germline ends. The CDR3 is 14 residues long. DNA of the CDR3: TGCAGCGTTGAAGATGCACAGGGTAACTACGAGCAGTACTTC. This translates into CSVEDAQGNYEQYF.

The chain links TRBV28 to TRBJ1-5; possible D gene TRBD1, 5 bases. V gave up 1 base and J gave up 0 bases, with 10 bases separating them. This CDR3 region has 16 residues. Germline CDR1 MDHEN, CDR2 SYDVKM. The CDR3 loop is CASSLSPGYSNQPQHF. DNA of the CDR3: TGTGCCAGCAGTTTATCCCCAGGGTATAGCAATCAGCCCCAGCATTTT.

The gene calls are TRBV18 and TRBJ2-3, with TRBD2 identical over 8 bases. V was clipped by 0 bases and J by 2 bases; unmatched bases: 4. The germline gives CDR1 KGHSH, CDR2 LQKENI. The CDR3 contains 16 residues. CDR3 in amino acids: CASSPPGGGSTDTQYF. In DNA, the CDR3 is TGTGCCAGCTCACCACCCGGCGGGGGGTCCACAGATACGCAGTATTTT.

The gene calls are TRBV28 and TRBJ2-2, with D perhaps matching TRBD1 (6 bases). Germline V gene lookup returns CDR1 MDHEN and CDR2 SYDVKM. The CDR3 is made up of 15 amino acids. V lost 3 bases to trimming and J lost 2 bases, with 10 bases between them. The CDR3 DNA reads TGTGCCAGCAGTTTGGCAGGGGACAACACCGGGGAGCTGTTTTTT. It yields the protein CASSLAGDNTGELFF.

This clone was recorded many times. The rearrangement joins TRBV2 to TRBJ2-2, with a possible D match to TRBD1 (6 bases). The germline V gene encodes CDR1 SNHLY and CDR2 FYNNEI. The CDR3 spans 14 residues. Trimming shortened V by 6 bases and J by 5 bases, and 13 bases separated the two germline ends. CDR3 protein: CASRGGWGTGELFF. The DNA of the CDR3 is TGTGCCAGCAGAGGGGGATGGGGTACCGGGGAGCTGTTTTTT.

The chain recombines TRBV19 with TRBJ2-1; a weak D match, TRBD2 (6 bases). The CDR3 is 14 residues long. V was trimmed by 7 bases and J by 4 bases, leaving 14 bases between them. Germline lookup yields CDR1 LNHDA and CDR2 SQIVND (reference sequence). The CDR3 coding sequence is TGTGCCAGTATCAACGAGGAGGGTTACAATGAGCAGTTCTTC. Translated, it gives CASINEEGYNEQFF.

As regards this clone: A read error may account for a junction end that differs from germline. The genes are TRBV7-2 and TRBJ2-1, with 8 bases aligning to TRBD2. Germline CDR1 is SGHTA and CDR2 is FQGNSA. CDR3 length: 15 amino acids. CDR3 nucleotides: TGTGCCAGCAGCGTAGCGGGGCCTTCCTACAATGAGCAGTTCTTC. Translating gives CASSVAGPSYNEQFF. Drawing the rest from reference TRBV7-2 and TRBJ2-1, the complete variable domain is GAGVSQSPSNKVTEKGKDVELRCDPISGHTALYWYRQSLGQGLEFLIYFQGNSAPDKSGLPSDRFSAERTGGSVSTLTIQRTQQEDSAVYLCASSVAGPSYNEQFFGPGTRLTVL.

CDR3 sequence: CASSYELGQGGTEAFF. CDR3 DNA: TGTGCCAGCAGTTACGAATTAGGACAGGGGGGAACTGAAGCTTTCTTT. This chain connects TRBV6-6 to TRBJ1-1; the match to TRBD1 covers 10 bases. CDR1 MNHNY and CDR2 SVGAGI come from the germline V gene (reference sequence). Losses at the gene ends were 2 bases for V and 5 bases for J; bases not matched to a gene: 8. The CDR3 extends over 16 amino acids.

J is TRBJ1-5 and V is TRBV19; D perhaps matches TRBD1 (5 bases). The ends were cut back, 4 bases at V and 2 bases at J, with 15 bases in the middle. The CDR3 extends over 16 amino acids. Germline assignment: CDR1 LNHDA and CDR2 SQIVND (reference sequence). This chain's CDR3 is CASSNFPSRGNQPQHF. The CDR3 coding sequence is TGTGCCAGTAGTAATTTTCCCTCCAGGGGCAATCAGCCCCAGCATTTT.

This chain joins TRBV11-3 and TRBJ2-7; D is possibly TRBD2 (5 bases). The CDR3 runs 15 residues. V was cut by 3 bases and J by 9 bases, with 21 bases left in between. Germline V CDR1 and CDR2: SGHNT, YENEEA. The CDR3 DNA sequence: TGTGCCAGCAGCTTCGAAAAGGGCTTCGGGGTTAGGCAGTACTTC. This codes for CASSFEKGFGVRQYF. Using reference TRBV11-3 and TRBJ2-7 for the parts outside the CDR3, the full variable domain is EAGVVQSPRYKIIEKKQPVAFWCNPISGHNTLYWYLQNLGQGPELLIRYENEEAVDDSQLPKDRFSAERLKGVDSTLKIQPAELGDSAVYLCASSFEKGFGVRQYFGPGTRLTVT.

The chain is built from TRBV7-3 and TRBJ1-5; D is perhaps TRBD1 (6 bases). Trimming pared 1 base from V and 0 bases from J, leaving 19 bases between. CDR3 length: 19 residues. The germline CDR1 and CDR2 sequences are SGHTA and FQGTGA. In nucleotides, the CDR3 is TGTGCCAGCAGCTTAAGCTCAGGGGCAGGGATGGGTAGCAATCAGCCCCAGCATTTT. Its translation is CASSLSSGAGMGSNQPQHF.

The V call is TRBV14, the J call TRBJ2-5; D is perhaps TRBD2 (5 bases). The CDR3 contains 16 residues. The germline V gene has CDR1 SGHDN and CDR2 FVKESK. The V end was cut by 4 bases, the J end by 4 bases, with 19 bases between. The CDR3 protein is CASSPGGLLEGETQYF. The CDR3 nucleotides are TGTGCCAGCAGCCCCGGTGGGCTCCTCGAGGGAGAGACCCAGTACTTC. Using reference TRBV14 and TRBJ2-5 for the parts outside the CDR3, the full variable domain is EAGVTQFPSHSVIEKGQTVTLRCDPISGHDNLYWYRRVMGKEIKFLLHFVKESKQDESGMPNNRFLAERTGGTYSTLKVQPAELEDSGVYFCASSPGGLLEGETQYFGPGTRLLVL.

The rearrangement uses TRBV6-1 and TRBJ1-1; the D is unclear. The CDR3 loop spans 13 amino acids. CDR1 is MNHNS and CDR2 is SASEGT in the germline V gene. The V end lost 7 bases, the J end lost 2 bases, and 11 bases lay between the germline ends. The CDR3 spells CASNPGYNTEAFF. For the CDR3, the DNA is TGTGCCAGCAACCCGGGGTACAACACTGAAGCTTTCTTT.

This clone has only one observation. J is TRBJ2-3 and V is TRBV9; 11 bases are a match to TRBD2. The ends lost 4 bases at V and 5 bases at J; junction bases unmatched: 9. From germline, CDR1 is SGDLS and CDR2 YYNGEE. The CDR3 runs to 16 residues. CDR3 protein: CASSPRVLAGGDTQYF. The CDR3 DNA reads as TGTGCCAGCAGCCCCCGGGTGCTAGCGGGGGGAGATACGCAGTATTTT.

About this clone itself: Its ends do not fully match the called genes, so a read error is possible. This same CDR3 is encoded by further DNA sequences in the sample. V is TRBV6-5 and J is TRBJ1-6; D is ambiguous. The CDR3 is made up of 12 amino acids. CDR1 and CDR2 (germline): MNHEY, SVGAGI. The CDR3 sequence is CASSPINSPLHF. The CDR3 coding sequence is TGTGCCAGCAGTCCTATAAATTCCCCCCTCCACTTT.

The chain carries TRBV5-1 and TRBJ2-2; 7 bases are shared with TRBD1. The CDR3 has 16 amino acids. Per the germline V gene, CDR1 is SGHRS and CDR2 is YFSETQ. V gave up 4 bases and J gave up 4 bases; unmatched junction bases: 10. CDR3 in DNA: TGCGCCAGCAGCCTCACTCCCGGGACAGTCACCGGGGAGCTGTTTTTT. Amino acid sequence: CASSLTPGTVTGELFF.

CDR3 nucleotides: TGTGCCAGCAGTTTCCATCCCGGACAGGGTCCGTACGAGCAGTACTTC. Protein sequence: CASSFHPGQGPYEQYF. The chain recombines TRBV7-3 with TRBJ2-7; the match to TRBD1 covers 8 bases. The CDR3 extends over 16 amino acids. Germline-derived CDR1 and CDR2 are SGHTA and FQGTGA. The V segment lost 6 bases and the J segment 4 bases; nucleotides outside the gene matches: 14. Combining the CDR3 with reference TRBV7-3 and TRBJ2-7 gives the whole variable domain GAGVSQTPSNKVTEKGKYVELRCDPISGHTALYWYRQSLGQGPEFLIYFQGTGAADDSGLPNDRFFAVRPEGSVSTLKIQRTERGDSAVYLCASSFHPGQGPYEQYFGPGTRLTVT.